A few counts support the clone carrying this T cell receptor beta chain. Its antigen is unknown. The sample belongs to a study of beta chain features in type 1 diabetes. Study-level points and caveats: People with Type 1 diabetes carried modestly yet significantly shorter TCRB CDR3s in all four CD4+ subsets.

The CDR3 covers 16 residues. Per the germline V gene, CDR1 is SGDLS and CDR2 is YYNGEE. Trimming cost V 0 bases and J 2 bases; bases outside gene matches: 6. The investigators reverse transcribed all of the isolated RNA, so they sequenced expressed TCRB transcripts. Here immunoSEQ multiplex PCR was the method, and the copy in TCRdb shows in-frame clones only, minus some. The repertoire holds some 900,000 clones, roughly a sixth seen once, with about 0.025% in the top ten. The genes are TRBV9 and TRBJ2-3; 7 bases agree with TRBD2. The sample consisted of naive CD4+ T cells from blood. The receptor's source is a woman between 18 and 30 years old in good health. CDR3 bases: TGTGCCAGCAGCGTAGAAATGGGAGGGGACACAGATACGCAGTATTTT. This sequence encodes CASSVEMGGDTDTQYF.